These 14 T cell receptor beta chains were all obtained from the same sample, sequenced in a study of tissue T cells after allogeneic stem cell transplantation. The method was immunoSEQ multiplex PCR; TCRdb's version includes in-frame clones alone and lacks a portion of them. This table holds roughly 50,000 clones, about three quarters found once. Sequencing was performed on sorted cells pooled from one or two spleens. The receptor source for this set is a pool of C57BL/6 mice in good health.

Comment on this clone: Genes and germline are mouse. Read coverage stops 1 residue before the CDR3 terminus; the germline J gene supplies the remainder. The rearrangement links TRBV13-2 to TRBJ2-3; D gene ambiguous. The length of the CDR3 is 10 residues. Trimming took 0 bases from V and 7 from J, leaving 0 bases between them. From germline, CDR1 is NNHNN and CDR2 SYGAGS (reference sequence). The CDR3 sequence: CASGDETLYF. The sequenced CDR3 bases are TGTGCCAGCGGTGATGAAACGCTGTAT.

About this clone itself: Gene names are the mouse ones. Sequencing ends 1 residue short of the CDR3 end; the germline J gene provides the rest. The V and J genes are TRBV16 and TRBJ1-4; the D is unclear. Germline CDR1 reads SGHSA; CDR2 reads FRNQAP. The V gene lost 0 bases and the J gene lost 4 bases, with 3 bases spanning the gap. This CDR3 has 13 amino acids. The chain's CDR3 is CASSLDFNERLFF. Partial CDR3 DNA: TGTGCAAGCAGCTTAGATTTCAACGAAAGATTATTT. Supplemented by reference TRBV16 and TRBJ1-4, the full variable domain reads NAGVIQTPRHKVTGKGQEATLWCEPISGHSAVFWYRQTIVQGLEFLTYFRNQAPIDDSGMPKERFSAQMPNQSHSTLKIQSTQPQDSAVYLCASSLDFNERLFFGHGTKLSVL.

Points on this clone: The gene names here belong to mouse. The sequence runs out 1 residue before the end of the CDR3; the remainder is reconstructed from the germline J gene. The genes are TRBV13-2 and TRBJ1-4; D gene unclear. Between the trimmed V and J ends, which lost 0 bases and 1 base, there was a span of 7 bases. Germline V gene data show CDR1 as NNHNN and CDR2 as SYGAGS (reference sequence). The CDR3 sequence is 15 residues long. The CDR3 here is CASGDATSSNERLFF. CDR3 DNA (partial): TGTGCCAGCGGTGATGCTACATCTTCCAACGAAAGATTATTT.

About this clone: Each gene name is a mouse one. Read sequence stops 1 residue before the CDR3 end, and the germline J gene provides the missing end. The chain links TRBV19 to TRBJ2-7, with 11 bases matching TRBD2. CDR1 is FNHDT, CDR2 SITEND, per germline (reference sequence). The J segment lost 1 base and the V segment lost 5 bases, leaving 2 bases of the junction unmatched. This CDR3 region has 14 residues. The sequenced CDR3 bases are TGTGCCAGCAGAAGACTGGGGGGGTCCTATGAACAGTAC. It yields the protein CASRRLGGSYEQY. The entire CDR3 protein is CASRRLGGSYEQYF. The whole variable domain, remainder taken from reference TRBV19 and TRBJ2-7, is GGIITQTPKFLIGQEGQKLTLKCQQNFNHDTMYWYRQDSGKGLRLIYYSITENDLQKGDLSEGYDASREKKSSFSLTVTSAQKNEMAVFLCASRRLGGSYEQYFGPGTRLTVL.

A remark on this clone: The gene names given are mouse names. The read ends 1 residue before the CDR3 terminus; that terminus is restored from the germline J gene. The sample holds other DNA sequences that translate to the same CDR3. V and J are TRBV16 and TRBJ1-4; the match to TRBD1 covers 7 bases. V lost 3 bases, J lost 4 bases, and 2 bases stayed unmatched. Looked up from germline, CDR1 is SGHSA and CDR2 is FRNQAP. This CDR3 has 14 amino acids. CDR3 residues: CASSFAGGNERLFF. The DNA read from the CDR3 is TGTGCAAGCAGCTTTGCAGGGGGCAACGAAAGATTATTT.

Points on this clone: Any gene name here is a mouse gene name. The read ends 1 residue shy of where the CDR3 ends; the end is completed using the germline J gene. The chain links TRBV26 to TRBJ1-2; no reliable D call. Germline CDR1 reads KGHPV; CDR2 reads FQNQEV (reference sequence). The CDR3 has 13 amino acids. V shed 4 bases and J shed 0 bases, with 6 bases lying between them. CDR3 DNA, as far as it was read: TGTGCCAGCAGTCGACTCTCAAACTCCGACTACACC. Residues: CASSRLSNSDYT. The full CDR3 reads CASSRLSNSDYTF. The complete variable domain, with remaining parts taken from reference TRBV26 and TRBJ1-2, reads NSKVIQTPRYLVKGQGQKAKMRCIPEKGHPVVFWYQQNKNNEFKFLINFQNQEVLQQIDMTEKRFSAECPSNSPCSLEIQSSEAGDSALYLCASSRLSNSDYTFGSGTRLLVI.

Worth noting for this clone: Any gene name here is a mouse gene name. The read terminates 1 residue ahead of where the CDR3 ends, so the germline J gene completes it. The rearrangement links TRBV19 to TRBJ2-4; perhaps TRBD2 as D (6 bases). Germline CDR1 is FNHDT and CDR2 is SITEND (reference sequence). Deletions cut 0 bases from V and 4 bases from J, with 6 bases between. CDR3 length: 13 residues. CDR3: CASSIVGENTLYF. The covered CDR3 bases are TGTGCCAGCAGTATAGTGGGGGAAAACACCTTGTAC.

With respect to this clone: The listed genes are named as in mouse. From the germline J gene comes the end of the CDR3, since the read stops 1 residue before it. V gene TRBV31 combines with J gene TRBJ2-1, with 11 nucleotides matching TRBD2. The CDR3 is made up of 15 amino acids. Germline-derived CDR1 and CDR2 are GKSSPN and SITVG. Trimming at V came to 0 bases and at J to 6 bases, leaving 4 bases not matched to a gene. CDR3 DNA, as far as it was read: TGTGCCTGGAGTCTTGGGACTGGGGGTCTTGCTGAGCAGTTC. This gives the protein CAWSLGTGGLAEQF. The full CDR3 protein reads CAWSLGTGGLAEQFF.

This clone was counted only a few times. The gene symbols are mouse symbols. The CDR3 bases that were read are TGTGCCAGCAGCGCATTCGGACTGGGGGGGCTGAGTGAACAGTAC. Encoded protein: CASSAFGLGGLSEQY. The CDR3 in its entirety is CASSAFGLGGLSEQYF. The chain is built from TRBV3 and TRBJ2-7; 13 bases align to TRBD2. The read terminates 1 residue ahead of where the CDR3 ends, so the germline J gene completes it. V shed 5 bases, J shed 6 bases, and the junction held 10 bases outside the gene matches. Looked up from germline, CDR1 is SNHLY and CDR2 is FYNGKV (reference sequence). The CDR3 loop spans 16 amino acids.

Of note for this clone: Mouse gene names apply. The part of the CDR3 DNA that was read is TGTGCTAGCAGTCCGGGACAGGGCTCCGACTACACC. This gives the protein CASSPGQGSDYT. The CDR3 in full is CASSPGQGSDYTF. This rearrangement joins TRBV29 to TRBJ1-2; 9 positions match TRBD1. The DNA ends 1 residue before the CDR3 does, and the rest of the CDR3 is filled in from the germline J gene. V lost 5 bases and J lost 4; bases outside the gene matches: 2. Germline assignment: CDR1 MSHET and CDR2 SYDVDS. The CDR3 is made up of 13 amino acids. Filled out from reference TRBV29 and TRBJ1-2, the complete variable domain reads DMKVTQMPRYLIKRMGENVLLECGQDMSHETMYWYRQDPGLGLQLIYISYDVDSNSEGDIPKGYRVSRKKREHFSLILDSAKTNQTSVYFCASSPGQGSDYTFGSGTRLLVI.

Turning to this clone: Gene names follow the mouse nomenclature. With the read ending 1 residue before the CDR3 end, the germline J gene is used to fill in that end. The V gene is TRBV13-2, the J gene TRBJ1-2; D may be TRBD1 (6 bases). With 0 bases removed from V and 1 base from J, the gap between germline ends came to 10 bases. The V gene's germline CDR1 is NNHNN and CDR2 SYGAGS (reference sequence). The CDR3 extends over 15 amino acids. The sequenced part of the CDR3 DNA is TGTGCCAGCGGTGATGCGGGGACACTAAACTCCGACTACACC. Protein: CASGDAGTLNSDYT. The whole CDR3 reads CASGDAGTLNSDYTF.

With regard to this clone: Germline and genes: mouse. The sequenced fragment ends 1 residue before the CDR3 boundary, so the rest is inferred from the germline J gene. V gene TRBV17 combines with J gene TRBJ2-4, with 8 bases lining up with TRBD2. Trimming cost V 6 bases and J 6 bases; bases outside gene matches: 2. Germline values: CDR1 MNHDT, CDR2 YYDKIL. The CDR3 contains 12 residues. CDR3 loop: CASRNWGNTLYF. The CDR3 bases that were read are TGTGCTAGCAGAAACTGGGGGAACACCTTGTAC.

As concerns this clone: Any gene name here is a mouse gene name. The CDR3 end falls 1 residue outside the read, so it is completed with the germline J gene. This sequence joins TRBV13-3 and TRBJ1-2, with TRBD1 matching over 7 bases. This CDR3 is 14 amino acids long. Trimming removed 2 bases from V and 3 bases from J; junction bases left unmatched: 4. Germline V gene lookup returns CDR1 NNHDY and CDR2 SYVADS. The part of the CDR3 DNA that was read is TGTGCCAGCAGTGAAAGGGGGCCCCACTCCGACTACACC. Its translation is CASSERGPHSDYT. From start to end, the CDR3 is CASSERGPHSDYTF.

Comments on this clone: The listed genes are named as in mouse. The observed sequence ends 1 residue before the CDR3 terminus, with the missing tail filled in from the germline J gene. Other DNA sequences in the same sample also yield this CDR3. The chain has TRBV3 and TRBJ1-3; no definite D call. Germline V gene sequence: CDR1 SNHLY, CDR2 FYNGKV (reference sequence). The CDR3 contains 14 residues. V was shortened by 4 bases and J by 4 bases, with 11 bases between the two germline ends. CDR3 bases read: TGTGCCAGCAGCTCTCAGAATTCCGGAAATACGCTCTAT. Protein product: CASSSQNSGNTLY. The CDR3 in its entirety is CASSSQNSGNTLYF. Looking up the rest from reference TRBV3 and TRBJ1-3 gives the full variable domain: GPKVLQIPSHQIIDMGQMVTLNCDPVSNHLYFYWYKQILGQQMEFLVNFYNGKVMEKSKLFKDQFSVERPDGSYFTLKIQPTALEDSAVYFCASSSQNSGNTLYFGEGSRLIVV.